The present entry profiles one T cell receptor (beta chain) with its context. Antigen specificity is unknown. The source of the sample is a study of shared clonotypes between healthy human individuals. Findings and caveats of the study: In general, naive subsets displayed greater estimated richness than memory subsets did.

Trimming pared 4 bases from V and 0 bases from J, leaving 11 bases between. The germline CDR1 and CDR2 sequences are MNHEY and SVGAGI. There are 15 residues in the CDR3. The naive CD8 subset, CD45RO-negative cells positively selected for CCR7, excluded terminally differentiated effector memory CD45RA+ cells. Deep was the level used in running the assay. The authors distributed each subset's genomic DNA evenly over several immunoSEQ plates. Here immunoSEQ multiplex PCR was the method, and the copy in TCRdb shows in-frame clones only, minus some. The data hold about 580,000 clones, with roughly 98% observed a single time.

The V and J genes are TRBV6-5 and TRBJ2-3; D tentatively reads TRBD1 or TRBD2 (5 bases each). Material: naive CD8+ T cells sorted from blood. The sequence came from a man aged 25-40 years in good health. CDR3 nucleotides: TGTGCCAGCAGTTTTGGGACCGCTAGCACAGATACGCAGTATTTT. This codes for CASSFGTASTDTQYF.